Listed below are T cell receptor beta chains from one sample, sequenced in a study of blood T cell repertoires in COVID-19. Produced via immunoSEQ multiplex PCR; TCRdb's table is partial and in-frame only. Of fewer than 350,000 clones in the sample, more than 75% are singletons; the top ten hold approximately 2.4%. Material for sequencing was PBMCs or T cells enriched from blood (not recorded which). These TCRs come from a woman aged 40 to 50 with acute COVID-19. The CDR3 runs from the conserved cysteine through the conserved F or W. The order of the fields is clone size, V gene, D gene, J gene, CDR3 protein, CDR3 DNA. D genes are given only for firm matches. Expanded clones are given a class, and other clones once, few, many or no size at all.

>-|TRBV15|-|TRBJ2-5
CATSRARENQETQYF
TGTGCCACCAGCAGAGCCCGGGAGAACCAAGAGACCCAGTACTTC
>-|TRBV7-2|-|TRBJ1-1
CASSQRRGLMNTEAFF
TGTGCCAGCAGCCAACGACGAGGTTTGATGAACACTGAAGCTTTCTTT
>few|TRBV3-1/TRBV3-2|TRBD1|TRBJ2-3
CASRGQGRTDTQYF
TGTGCCAGCAGGGGACAGGGTAGGACAGATACGCAGTATTTT
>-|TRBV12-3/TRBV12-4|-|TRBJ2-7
CASSSDYYEQYF
TGTGCCAGCAGTTCGGACTATTACGAGCAGTACTTC
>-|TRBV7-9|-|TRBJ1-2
CASVEDGYTF
TGTGCCAGCGTGGAGGATGGCTACACCTTC
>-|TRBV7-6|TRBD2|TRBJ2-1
CASSLDPSGSVFF
TGTGCCAGCAGCTTAGACCCTAGCGGGAGCGTGTTCTTC
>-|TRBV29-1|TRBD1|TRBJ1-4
CSASDRGTNEKLFF
TGCAGCGCTTCAGACAGGGGGACTAATGAAAAACTGTTTTTT
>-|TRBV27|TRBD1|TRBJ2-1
CASSLWNRGYNEQFF
TGTGCCAGCAGTTTATGGAACAGGGGTTACAATGAGCAGTTCTTC
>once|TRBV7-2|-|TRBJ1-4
CASSLGGAAGEKLFF
TGTGCCAGCAGCCTCGGGGGGGCAGCAGGGGAAAAACTGTTTTTT
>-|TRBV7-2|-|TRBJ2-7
CASSLAGGRQYEQYF
TGTGCCAGCAGCTTAGCGGGGGGGCGGCAGTACGAGCAGTACTTC
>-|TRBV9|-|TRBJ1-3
CASSLSLGTIYF
TGTGCCAGCAGCCTTTCTCTCGGCACCATATATTTT
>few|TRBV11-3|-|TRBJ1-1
CASSFPGSSEAFF
TGTGCCAGCAGTTTCCCGGGAAGCTCTGAAGCTTTCTTT
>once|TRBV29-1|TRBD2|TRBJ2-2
CSGSGLADGELFF
TGCAGCGGGAGTGGACTAGCGGACGGGGAGCTGTTTTTT
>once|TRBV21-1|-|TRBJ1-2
CASSKPQSLTGYFYYGYTF
TGTGCCAGCAGCAAGCCCCAGTCCCTTACAGGGTATTTTTACTATGGCTACACCTTC
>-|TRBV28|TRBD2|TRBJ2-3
CASSPSGSRRNTQYF
TGTGCCAGCAGTCCAAGCGGGAGTCGTCGAAATACGCAGTATTTT
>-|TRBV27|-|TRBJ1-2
CASSLVQPSGLGYGYTF
TGTGCCAGCAGTTTAGTCCAGCCCTCAGGGTTGGGCTATGGCTACACCTTC
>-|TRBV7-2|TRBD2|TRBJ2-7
CASSLAPTSGSNEQYF
TGTGCCAGCAGCTTAGCGCCAACTAGCGGGAGCAACGAGCAGTACTTC
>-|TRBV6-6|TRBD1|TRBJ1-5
CASNDRGRGSNQPQHF
TGTGCCAGCAACGACAGGGGGCGAGGGAGCAATCAGCCCCAGCATTTT
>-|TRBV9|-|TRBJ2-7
CASSPHQGQTYEQYF
TGTGCCAGCAGCCCTCATCAGGGACAAACCTACGAGCAGTACTTC
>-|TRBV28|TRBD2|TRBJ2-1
CASSPGGTDEQFF
TGTGCCAGCAGCCCGGGGGGGACGGATGAGCAGTTCTTC
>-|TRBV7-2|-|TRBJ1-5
CASSLEGRGRNQPQHF
TGTGCCAGCAGCTTAGAGGGCAGGGGAAGGAATCAGCCCCAGCATTTT
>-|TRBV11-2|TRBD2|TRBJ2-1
CASSLDTGLAGVRAYNEQFF
TGTGCCAGCAGCTTAGATACTGGACTAGCGGGAGTTCGGGCCTACAATGAGCAGTTCTTC
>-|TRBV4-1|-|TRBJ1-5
CASSQDSAVNQPQHF
TGCGCCAGCAGCCAAGATTCGGCGGTCAATCAGCCCCAGCATTTT
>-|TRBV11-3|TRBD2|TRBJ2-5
CASSLGGTRETQYF
TGTGCCAGCAGCTTAGGGGGGACTAGGGAGACCCAGTACTTC
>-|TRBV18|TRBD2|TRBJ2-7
CASSPPWTSGGTYEQYF
TGTGCCAGCTCACCCCCCTGGACTAGCGGGGGAACCTACGAGCAGTACTTC
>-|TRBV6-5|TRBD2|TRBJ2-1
CASGTSGRNEQFF
TGTGCCAGCGGGACTAGCGGGAGGAATGAGCAGTTCTTC
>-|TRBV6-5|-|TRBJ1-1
CASSYSSLLNTEAFF
TGTGCCAGCAGTTACTCAAGCCTTCTAAACACTGAAGCTTTCTTT
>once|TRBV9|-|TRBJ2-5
CASSPTLAVKETQYF
TGTGCCAGCAGCCCAACGTTGGCGGTTAAAGAGACCCAGTACTTC
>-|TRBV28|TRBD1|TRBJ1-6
CASVWGQGDNSPLHF
TGTGCCAGCGTCTGGGGGCAGGGGGATAATTCACCCCTCCACTTT
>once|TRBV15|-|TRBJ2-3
CATSRDSARELDTQYF
TGTGCCACCAGCAGAGATAGCGCCCGGGAGTTAGATACGCAGTATTTT
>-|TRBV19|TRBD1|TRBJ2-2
CASRGTGNTGELFF
TGTGCCAGTAGGGGGACAGGGAACACCGGGGAGCTGTTTTTT
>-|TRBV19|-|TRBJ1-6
CASSMPYSYSPLHF
TGTGCCAGTAGTATGCCGTACAGCTATTCACCCCTCCACTTT
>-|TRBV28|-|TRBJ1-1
CASSLGGRLMNTEAFF
TGTGCCAGCAGTTTAGGAGGCAGGCTCATGAACACTGAAGCTTTCTTT
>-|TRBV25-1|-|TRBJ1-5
CASSPGRGYSNQPQHF
TGTGCCAGCAGCCCCGGGAGGGGATATAGCAATCAGCCCCAGCATTTT
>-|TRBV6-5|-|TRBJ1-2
CASTEGGLGQYGYTF
TGTGCCAGCACCGAAGGGGGTCTGGGCCAATATGGCTACACCTTC
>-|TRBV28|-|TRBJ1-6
CASNLDNSPLHF
TGTGCCAGCAACCTAGATAATTCACCCCTCCACTTT
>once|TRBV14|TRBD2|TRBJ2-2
CASSQASGRYTGELFF
TGTGCCAGCAGCCAGGCTTCCGGGAGGTACACCGGGGAGCTGTTTTTT
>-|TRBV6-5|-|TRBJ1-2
CASRNGGAGYYGYTF
TGTGCCAGCAGAAACGGGGGGGCGGGATACTATGGCTACACCTTC
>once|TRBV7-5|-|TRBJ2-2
CARSLASSGRICTGELFF
TGTGCCAGAAGCTTAGCTTCTAGCGGGAGAATTTGCACCGGGGAGCTGTTTTTT
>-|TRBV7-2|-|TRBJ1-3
CASSPASDTIYF
TGTGCCAGCAGCCCAGCGAGTGACACCATATATTTT
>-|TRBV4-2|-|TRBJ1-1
CASSLEATLRF
TGTGCCAGCAGCCTCGAAGCGACGCTTCGCTTT
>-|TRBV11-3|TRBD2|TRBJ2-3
CASSLVRAGKGDTQYF
TGTGCCAGCAGCTTAGTGCGAGCGGGGAAGGGTGATACGCAGTATTTT
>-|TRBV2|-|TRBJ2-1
CASSVGRGMSYNEQFF
TGTGCCAGCAGTGTTGGGCGGGGAATGTCCTACAATGAGCAGTTCTTC
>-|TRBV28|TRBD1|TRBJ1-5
CASSLQTGRNQPQHF
TGTGCCAGCAGTTTGCAGACAGGGCGAAATCAGCCCCAGCATTTT
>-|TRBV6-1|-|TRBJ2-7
CASSEAAYEQYF
TGTGCCAGCAGTGAGGCCGCTTACGAGCAGTACTTC
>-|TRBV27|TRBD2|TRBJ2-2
CASSLRTSGKNTGELFF
TGTGCCAGCAGTTTACGGACTAGCGGGAAAAACACCGGGGAGCTGTTTTTT
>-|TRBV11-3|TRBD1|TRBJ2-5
CASSRQGAEETQYF
TGTGCCAGCAGCAGACAGGGGGCTGAAGAGACCCAGTACTTC
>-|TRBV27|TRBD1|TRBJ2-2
CASSKSTTGTGRSGELFF
TGTGCCAGCAGTAAATCGACAACCGGGACAGGGAGGTCCGGGGAGCTGTTTTTT
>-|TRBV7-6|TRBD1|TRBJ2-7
CASSLEAGQGWDEQYF
TGTGCCAGCAGCTTAGAGGCGGGACAGGGGTGGGACGAGCAGTACTTC
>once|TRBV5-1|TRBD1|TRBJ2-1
CASSPRQGQDNEQFF
TGCGCCAGCAGCCCCCGACAGGGACAGGACAATGAGCAGTTCTTC
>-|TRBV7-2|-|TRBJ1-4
CASSPAGGGRNEKLFF
TGTGCCAGCAGCCCAGCGGGAGGGGGGCGTAATGAAAAACTGTTTTTT
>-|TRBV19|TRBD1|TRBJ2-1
CASSPGTGNGPEQFF
TGTGCCAGTAGCCCCGGGACAGGAAACGGCCCCGAGCAGTTCTTC
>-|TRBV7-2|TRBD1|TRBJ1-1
CASSSRQGYTEAFF
TGTGCCAGCAGCTCTCGACAGGGGTACACTGAAGCTTTCTTT
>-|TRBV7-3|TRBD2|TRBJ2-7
CASSLTREGEQYF
TGTGCCAGCAGCTTAACGAGGGAGGGCGAGCAGTACTTC
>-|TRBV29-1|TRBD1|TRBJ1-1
CSVAPTGVGTEAFF
TGCAGCGTTGCCCCGACAGGGGTGGGCACTGAAGCTTTCTTT
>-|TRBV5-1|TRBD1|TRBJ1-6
CASSLEPGGISPLHF
TGCGCCAGCAGCTTGGAGCCAGGGGGCATTTCACCCCTCCACTTT
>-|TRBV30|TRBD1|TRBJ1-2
CAWSRDRLTEGYTF
TGTGCCTGGAGTCGGGACAGGTTAACGGAAGGCTACACCTTC